The source of this T cell receptor beta chain is a study of shared clonotypes between healthy human individuals. V lost 3 bases to trimming and J lost 0 bases; unmatched junction nucleotides: 18. The length of the CDR3 is 21 residues. The germline V gene has CDR1 SQVTM and CDR2 ANQGSEA. Study-wide results and limits: Investigators expected sequencing depth to affect clonotype sharing among donors.

When replicate PCRs were run on unsorted PBMC, they used 250 to 300 ng DNA, 25,000 to 35,000 T cell genomes. Repertoires were generated with immunoSEQ multiplex PCR, while TCRdb's copy carries only in-frame clones and drops some. The sample shows 100,000 or so clones, around 43% of them seen only once. On this clone: What it binds is not known.

The gene calls are TRBV29-1 and TRBJ2-1; 12 bases map to TRBD2. Source material: PBMCs. This TCR derives from a woman between 40 and 55 years old in good health. Some clones in this sample may be carry-over from other donors' samples. CDR3 loop: CSVEGRASGRAAWSSYNEQFF. The DNA of the CDR3 is TGCAGCGTTGAGGGACGGGCTAGCGGGAGGGCCGCCTGGAGCTCCTACAATGAGCAGTTCTTC.